This passage covers 9 T cell receptor beta chains from one sample sequenced in a study of CXCR3-negative and CXCR3-positive naive CD8 T cells. Whole-study results and caveats: Comparison of naive cells showed more hydrophobic TRB CDR3s in CXCR3-positive than in CXCR3-negative naive cells.

Libraries of TRB cDNA were made by 5' RACE and carried UMIs. TCRdb reanalyzed the 5' RACE reads and collapses them to one entry per CDR3 protein, without DNA. The table lists around 130,000 distinct CDR3 sequences. No antigen has been identified for these receptors. Sequences were obtained from naive CXCR3+ CD8+ T cells from blood. Noted subset: CD45RO-CCR7+CD27+CD95- naive CD8+ T cells expressing CXCR3 (TNR3+). The receptors originated from a human donor in good health. Some clones in this sample may be carry-over from other donors' samples.

The rearrangement uses TRBV4-1 and TRBJ2-3; the TCRdb call, TRBD2, lacks DNA for checking. The CDR3 runs to 15 residues. Germline loops: CDR1 MGHRA, CDR2 YSYEKL. The CDR3 sequence is CASSQVSGGTEAQYF.

This chain links TRBV29-1 with TRBJ2-3; the TCRdb call, TRBD2, lacks DNA for checking. The germline CDR1 and CDR2 sequences are SQVTM and ANQGSEA. The CDR3 is 18 residues long. CDR3 sequence: CSVEDSSGRAGGTDTQYF.

This chain uses TRBV29-1 with TRBJ2-3; TCRdb calls TRBD2, which cannot be checked without DNA. CDR3 size: 15 residues. Germline V gives CDR1 SQVTM, CDR2 ANQGSEA. CDR3 sequence: CSVTEGLESTDTQYF.

The rearrangement joins TRBV20-1 to TRBJ2-3; with no DNA, the TCRdb D assignment of TRBD2 cannot be verified. CDR1 and CDR2 (germline): DFQATT, SNEGSKA (reference sequence). This CDR3 has 16 residues. CDR3: CSARDRAPVSTDTQYF.

The rearrangement links TRBV9 to TRBJ2-7; the D call of TRBD2 rests on TCRdb alone, since no DNA is present to check it. Germline assignment: CDR1 SGDLS and CDR2 YYNGEE. This CDR3 spans 13 amino acids. This CDR3 reads CASSVSGSNEQYF.

The rearrangement uses TRBV5-1 and TRBJ2-2. CDR3 length: 14 residues. The germline CDR1 and CDR2 sequences are SGHRS and YFSETQ. The CDR3 sequence is CASSLVQNTGELFF.

The chain joins TRBV7-9 to TRBJ1-2. The CDR3 is 13 amino acids. In germline, CDR1 is SEHNR, CDR2 FQNEAQ (reference sequence). CDR3 amino acids: CASSLGISDGYTF.

The V gene is TRBV25-1, the J gene TRBJ1-1; there is no DNA to check the TCRdb D call of TRBD1. CDR1 and CDR2 (germline): MGHDK, SYGVNS. The CDR3 covers 14 residues. CDR3 protein: CASGPTGGLTEAFF.

The gene calls are TRBV4-2 and TRBJ1-1; there is no DNA to check the TCRdb D call of TRBD1. Germline-derived CDR1 and CDR2 are LGHNA and YNFKEQ. This CDR3 is built from 13 residues. CDR3 amino acids: CASSQDGGTEAFF.